The rows below give T cell receptor beta chains drawn from one sample of a study of blood T cell repertoires in COVID-19. Repertoires were generated with immunoSEQ multiplex PCR, while TCRdb's copy carries only in-frame clones and drops some. The sample lists 140,000 or so clones; approximately 86% were seen once. The specimen was peripheral blood. These receptor sequences come from a human donor in a cohort sampled during active COVID-19. CDR3s include the opening cysteine and the closing phenylalanine or tryptophan. The D gene is left open where the match is weak. Expanded clones are given a class, and other clones once, few, many or no size at all.

TRBJ1-2 | 15 | . | TRBD1 | TRBV10-3 | TGTGCCATCAGTGAGTCGTGGGACAGACTTCGAGGCTACACCTTC | CAISESWDRLRGYTF
TRBJ2-3 | 15 | . | TRBD2 | TRBV6-5 | TGTGCCAGCAGAAGGACTAGCGGGGGCACAGATACGCAGTATTTT | CASRRTSGGTDTQYF
TRBJ1-1 | 15 | . | . | TRBV2 | TGTGCCAGCAGTGACTGGAGAGGAGAGAACACTGAAGCTTTCTTT | CASSDWRGENTEAFF
TRBJ1-2 | 15 | . | TRBD1 | TRBV6-5 | TGTGCCAGCAGAGCCGGGACAGGAGCTAACTATGGCTACACCTTC | CASRAGTGANYGYTF
TRBJ2-3 | 15 | . | TRBD1 | TRBV27 | TGTGCCAGCAGTTCGGGACAGGGATTCACAGATACGCAGTATTTT | CASSSGQGFTDTQYF
TRBJ2-7 | 14 | . | . | TRBV18 | TGTGCCAGCTCACCACCGGCAAACAGGTACGAGCAGTACTTC | CASSPPANRYEQYF
TRBJ2-3 | 16 | . | TRBD2 | TRBV7-6 | TGTGCCAGCACCCCGGGACTAGAGGTGTTTAGCGATACGCAGTATTTT | CASTPGLEVFSDTQYF
TRBJ1-4 | 15 | . | TRBD1 | TRBV2 | TGTGCCAGCAGTCAAAAGGGGGCGATTAATGAAAAACTGTTTTTT | CASSQKGAINEKLFF
TRBJ1-1 | 15 | once | TRBD1 | TRBV30 | TGTGCCTGGAGTAACTCCGGGACAGTGAACACTGAAGCTTTCTTT | CAWSNSGTVNTEAFF
TRBJ2-2 | 16 | . | TRBD1 | TRBV5-1 | TGCGCCAGCAGCTTGCGGACAGGGGTAAACACCGGGGAGCTGTTTTTT | CASSLRTGVNTGELFF
TRBJ2-2 | 17 | . | . | TRBV18 | TGTGCCAGCTCACCCCGTGGGATTCCTGGAGGTACCGGGGAGCTGTTTTTT | CASSPRGIPGGTGELFF
TRBJ2-7 | 16 | . | TRBD1 | TRBV13 | TGTGCCAGCAGCTTAGGAAACAGGGGTAGTCTATACGAGCAGTACTTC | CASSLGNRGSLYEQYF
TRBJ2-7 | 14 | . | TRBD2 | TRBV13 | TGTGCCAGCAGCTTAAGGGGTGGGGAGGGGGAGCAGTACTTC | CASSLRGGEGEQYF